Listed here are 20 T cell receptor beta chains from one sample, sequenced in a study of T cells in Graves' hyperthyroidism and ophthalmopathy. Using RNA transcripts as the source, TCR beta CDR3 regions were amplified. The primer set for the first-round RT-PCR of the TCR CDR3 was HTBI. Using its own MiXCR run on the multiplex PCR reads, TCRdb lists one record per CDR3 protein. The sample includes nearly 600,000 distinct CDR3 sequences, 12% to 15% seen only once; the top ten take 7.1%. Sequencing used blood. These receptors all come from a woman younger than 30 with Graves' ophthalmopathy.

The chain couples TRBV7-9 to TRBJ2-4; D not certain. Per germline, CDR1 SEHNR and CDR2 FQNEAQ (reference sequence). The CDR3 extends over 12 amino acids. Between the trimmed V and J ends, which lost 1 base and 8 bases, there was a span of 6 bases. CDR3 DNA sequence: TGTGCCAGCAGCTTAGGTGCGGACATTCAGTACTTC. Its protein is CASSLGADIQYF.

This clonotype was counted a few times. The chain carries TRBV27 and TRBJ1-3, with D possibly matching TRBD1 (6 bases). The germline V gene encodes CDR1 MNHEY and CDR2 SMNVEV (reference sequence). This CDR3 is built from 13 residues. The V gene lost 6 bases and the J gene lost 2 bases, with 8 bases spanning the gap. The CDR3, as DNA: TGTGCCAGCAGAGGGGGGCCTGGAAACACCATATATTTT. This sequence encodes CASRGGPGNTIYF.

This clonotype was picked up many times. The chain is built from TRBV7-2 and TRBJ2-7; weak D call: TRBD1 (5 bases). Trimming took 5 bases from V and 1 from J, leaving 12 bases between them. This CDR3 region has 14 residues. The germline CDR1 and CDR2 sequences are SGHTA and FQGNSA. The CDR3 coding sequence is TGTGCCAGCAGCCAGCTGACAGCTTCCTACGAGCAGTACTTC. Its protein product is CASSQLTASYEQYF.

The chain joins TRBV4-2 to TRBJ2-1, with unresolved D. Trimming stripped 0 bases from V and 6 bases from J, with 9 bases between. Germline values: CDR1 LGHNA, CDR2 YNFKEQ. The CDR3 contains 14 residues. CDR3 region: CASSQDWRLNEQFF. CDR3 nucleotide sequence: TGTGCCAGCAGCCAAGATTGGCGACTCAATGAGCAGTTCTTC.

The chain carries TRBV12-3 or TRBV12-4 and TRBJ1-1; D is undetermined. This CDR3 region has 11 residues. The ends were cut back, 6 bases at V and 7 bases at J, with 9 bases in the middle. The CDR3 here is CASSPLVEAFF. Here the CDR3 DNA reads TGTGCCAGCAGCCCTCTGGTTGAAGCTTTCTTT.

The table lists this clonotype with a few counts. CDR3 sequence: CASSFAGQGHEQFF. The CDR3 DNA sequence: TGTGCCAGCAGCTTCGCGGGACAGGGCCATGAGCAGTTCTTC. V and J are TRBV5-5 and TRBJ2-1; 9 nucleotides agree with TRBD1. V lost 2 bases, J lost 8 bases, and 5 bases stayed unmatched. Per germline, CDR1 SGHKS and CDR2 YYEKEE (reference sequence). The CDR3 covers 14 residues.

The J gene is TRBJ2-6, the V gene TRBV7-9; no definite D call. This CDR3 comprises 17 residues. V gave up 2 bases and J gave up 0 bases, with 11 bases separating them. CDR1 is SEHNR and CDR2 is FQNEAQ in the germline V gene (reference sequence). For the CDR3, the DNA is TGTGCCAGCAGCTTATCGCCTTCTCACTCTGGGGCCAACGTCCTGACTTTC. Amino acids: CASSLSPSHSGANVLTF.

The V and J genes are TRBV30 and TRBJ2-1; 7 nucleotides agree with TRBD2. Per germline, CDR1 GTSNPN and CDR2 SVGIG (reference sequence). V was clipped by 5 bases and J by 0 bases; unmatched bases: 7. CDR3 length equals 15 residues. CDR3 residues: CAWGDGGSSYNEQFF. CDR3 DNA sequence: TGTGCCTGGGGGGATGGCGGGAGCTCCTACAATGAGCAGTTCTTC.

This clonotype was seen repeatedly, ten times or more. The chain carries TRBV28 and TRBJ2-7; D may be TRBD1 (5 bases). CDR3 length: 13 amino acids. Germline V gives CDR1 MDHEN, CDR2 SYDVKM. Trimming pared 7 bases from V and 3 bases from J, leaving 13 bases between. CDR3 nucleotide sequence: TGTGCCAGCAAGGGGCCCCCGGGCTACGAGCAGTACTTC. Its translation: CASKGPPGYEQYF. Based on the CDR3 plus reference TRBV28 and TRBJ2-7, the full variable domain is DVKVTQSSRYLVKRTGEKVFLECVQDMDHENMFWYRQDPGLGLRLIYFSYDVKMKEKGDIPEGYSVSREKKERFSLILESASTNQTSMYLCASKGPPGYEQYFGPGTRLTVT.

This clonotype was recorded at least ten times. The chain is built from TRBV30 and TRBJ1-1; TRBD1 is a possible D gene (5 bases). With 3 bases removed from V and 7 bases from J, the gap between germline ends came to 9 bases. Germline lookup yields CDR1 GTSNPN and CDR2 SVGIG (reference sequence). The CDR3 sequence is 11 residues long. CDR3 coding DNA: TGTGCCTGGAGCTTAGGGGATGAAGCTTTCTTT. Translated: CAWSLGDEAFF.

V is TRBV30 and J is TRBJ2-1; 7 bases agree with TRBD2. This CDR3 is built from 15 residues. V gave up 2 bases and J gave up 6 bases; unmatched junction bases: 10. Germline lookup yields CDR1 GTSNPN and CDR2 SVGIG (reference sequence). This chain's CDR3 is CAWSYISGTGNEQFF. For the CDR3, the DNA is TGTGCCTGGAGTTATATAAGCGGGACGGGCAATGAGCAGTTCTTC.

This clonotype was found many times. Here the CDR3 DNA reads TGTGCCAGCCAAATAGCGGGAGAGGTAGATACGCAGTATTTT. It translates to CASQIAGEVDTQYF. The rearrangement joins TRBV7-8 to TRBJ2-3; 9 positions match TRBD2. Looked up from germline, CDR1 is SGHVS and CDR2 is FQNEAQ. The V segment lost 8 bases and the J segment 5 bases; nucleotides outside the gene matches: 8. The CDR3 is made up of 14 amino acids. The full variable domain, completed using reference TRBV7-8 and TRBJ2-3, is GAGVSQSPRYKVAKRGQDVALRCDPISGHVSLFWYQQALGQGPEFLTYFQNEAQLDKSGLPSDRFFAERPEGSVSTLKIQRTQQEDSAVYLCASQIAGEVDTQYFGPGTRLTVL.

This clonotype was counted between two and nine times. The rearrangement links TRBV12-3 or TRBV12-4 to TRBJ2-3; D possibly corresponds to TRBD1 (6 bases). Between the trimmed V and J ends, which lost 10 bases and 7 bases, there was a span of 18 bases. The CDR3 contains 13 residues. The CDR3 DNA follows: TGTGCCACCGCGGAAGGGACACACAATACGCAGTATTTT. This gives the protein CATAEGTHNTQYF.

This chain links TRBV28 with TRBJ2-7, with D possibly being TRBD1 (5 bases). V was shortened by 6 bases and J by 0 bases, with 18 bases between the two germline ends. Germline V gene sequence: CDR1 MDHEN, CDR2 SYDVKM. This CDR3 has 16 residues. For the CDR3, the DNA is TGTGCCAGCAGCCCTACCAACAGGATAGGCTCCTACGAGCAGTACTTC. Its protein is CASSPTNRIGSYEQYF.

The sample holds many counts of this clonotype. This rearrangement joins TRBV6-1 to TRBJ2-7, with TRBD1 as a possible D gene (6 bases). Germline CDR1 MNHNS, CDR2 SASEGT. The CDR3 spans 18 residues. V was clipped by 10 bases and J by 0 bases, with 28 bases between them. For the CDR3, the DNA is TGTGCCATCAAAACCGGCCAGGGGCGAGGACTCCTCTCCTACGAGCAGTACTTC. Its protein is CAIKTGQGRGLLSYEQYF.

The sample holds many counts of this clonotype. This chain links TRBV6-6 with TRBJ2-3; D might be TRBD1 (6 bases). The CDR3 loop spans 15 amino acids. Trimming took 0 bases from V and 5 from J, leaving 12 bases between them. Germline lookup yields CDR1 MNHNY and CDR2 SVGAGI (reference sequence). CDR3 in DNA: TGTGCCAGCAGTTACTCGTTCAGGGGCGGAGATACGCAGTATTTT. Its protein is CASSYSFRGGDTQYF.

This clonotype was counted only a few times. The V call is TRBV6-9, the J call TRBJ1-3; TRBD1 agrees at 7 bases. CDR3 size: 16 residues. Germline CDR1 and CDR2: MNHGY and SVAAGI. J was trimmed by 4 bases and V by 4 bases; bases with no gene match: 10. CDR3 amino acids: CASSSRLQGFGNTIYF. CDR3 nucleotides: TGTGCCAGCAGTTCTCGCCTACAGGGGTTCGGAAACACCATATATTTT.

At least ten counts were recorded for this clonotype. V usage is TRBV24-1 and J usage is TRBJ2-7; the match to TRBD2 covers 7 bases. With V trimmed by 2 bases and J by 2 bases, 5 bases remained unmatched. CDR3 length equals 15 residues. CDR1 is KGHDR, CDR2 SFDVKD, per germline. CDR3 amino acids: CATSDSAGAPYEQYF. In DNA form, the CDR3 reads TGTGCCACCAGTGATTCTGCGGGAGCTCCCTACGAGCAGTACTTC.

This clonotype was picked up many times. The chain uses TRBV7-3 and TRBJ2-1; 8 nucleotides match TRBD2. The CDR3 totals 13 residues. The germline gives CDR1 SGHTA, CDR2 FQGTGA. Losses at the gene ends were 11 bases for V and 4 bases for J; bases not matched to a gene: 7. CDR3: CACGRGGYNEQFF. CDR3 nucleotides: TGTGCCTGTGGTCGGGGGGGATACAATGAGCAGTTCTTC. Full variable domain (missing parts from reference TRBV7-3 and TRBJ2-1): GAGVSQTPSNKVTEKGKYVELRCDPISGHTALYWYRQSLGQGPEFLIYFQGTGAADDSGLPNDRFFAVRPEGSVSTLKIQRTERGDSAVYLCACGRGGYNEQFFGPGTRLTVL.

Only a few counts were recorded for this clonotype. This chain uses TRBV9 with TRBJ1-4; possibly TRBD1 for D (5 bases). Germline CDR1 SGDLS, CDR2 YYNGEE. The germline V and J ends were trimmed by 3 bases and 1 base, with 10 bases remaining between them. The CDR3 contains 15 residues. The CDR3 coding sequence is TGTGCCAGCAGCGCTGGGACGGGAACTAATGAAAAACTGTTTTTT. Its protein product is CASSAGTGTNEKLFF.